This T cell receptor (beta chain) is drawn from a study of response to subunit inactivated influenza vaccine. TCRdb reprocessed the RT-PCR reads via MiXCR and lists one record per CDR3 protein. Here the sample spans about 520,000 distinct CDR3 sequences, about a tenth being singletons. About this clonotype: No antigen is known for it.

Findings of the study overall: Few new T cells, the authors suggested, are recruited by each seasonal influenza vaccination.

There are 13 residues in the CDR3. The junction had 4 bases not matched to a gene; V was cut back by 8 bases and J by 9 bases. CDR1 and CDR2 (germline): WSHSY, SAAADI. The chain employs TRBV10-2 and TRBJ2-1, with TRBD2 matching over 13 bases. This sequence was found in a man in his forties or fifties who received an inactivated influenza vaccine. Sequencing used PBMCs from blood, obtained 40 to 50 days after vaccination. The CDR3 bases are TGCGCCAGCCGGACTAGCGGGAGTCTTGAGCAGTTCTTC. Its protein is CASRTSGSLEQFF.